One and the same sample provided the 21 T cell receptor beta chains below, sequenced in a study of post-analysis software for immune sequencing data. Study observations and caveats: The five TRBV segments detected at higher frequency in patients than in controls included TRBV5-6, TRBV5-1 and TRBV20-1.

Prepared libraries of TCR beta cDNA carried unique molecular identifiers. TCRdb analysed the PCR reads with MiXCR anew, one entry per CDR3 protein. The data hold some 700,000 distinct CDR3 sequences, with around 64% observed a single time. Their specific antigens are unknown. The sample taken for sequencing was blood. The receptors derive from a girl aged 2-10 years with multiple sclerosis.

The rearrangement joins TRBV5-1 to TRBJ2-5, with D maybe TRBD2 (5 bases). The J call may be incorrect, as the DNA end agrees better with TRBJ2-7. The CDR3 spans 12 residues. CDR1 SGHRS and CDR2 YFSETQ come from the germline V gene. The CDR3 sequence: CASGSWSHEQYF. Written as DNA, the CDR3 is TGCGCCAGCGGGAGTTGGTCCCACGAGCAGTACTTC.

The rearrangement joins TRBV2 to TRBJ1-2; possibly TRBD1 for D (6 bases). This CDR3 region has 15 residues. Germline V gene sequence: CDR1 SNHLY, CDR2 FYNNEI. With 10 bases removed from V and 5 bases from J, the gap between germline ends came to 23 bases. The DNA for the CDR3 is TGTGCCACCCAAGGGCAGGGGAGGCAAGAATATGGCTACACCTTC. This codes for CATQGQGRQEYGYTF.

This clonotype has more than one count but fewer than ten. The chain is built from TRBV30 and TRBJ1-1; 9 bases align to TRBD1. J gave up 7 bases and V 5 bases, and 2 bases lay outside the gene matches. CDR3 length: 11 amino acids. Germline lookup yields CDR1 GTSNPN and CDR2 SVGIG (reference sequence). CDR3: CAWGTGHEAFF. CDR3 in DNA: TGTGCCTGGGGGACAGGGCATGAAGCTTTCTTT.

V is TRBV20-1 and J is TRBJ1-2; TRBD1 matches 7 bases. The CDR3 runs 13 residues. V trimming: 3 bases; J trimming: 3 bases; junction bases outside the gene matches: 4. CDR1 and CDR2 from the germline V gene are DFQATT and SNEGSKA (reference sequence). This chain's CDR3 is CSASRGPDYGYTF. CDR3 bases: TGCAGTGCTAGTAGGGGGCCGGACTATGGCTACACCTTC.

The rearrangement uses TRBV7-2 and TRBJ2-3; 8 positions agree with TRBD2. V lost 3 bases, J lost 1 base, and 3 bases stayed unmatched. CDR3 length: 15 amino acids. Germline V lookup: CDR1 SGHTA, CDR2 FQGNSA. In DNA, the CDR3 is TGTGCCAGCAGCTTCTCGCGGGGGGGCACAGATACGCAGTATTTT. As protein: CASSFSRGGTDTQYF. Full variable domain (rest looked up from reference TRBV7-2 and TRBJ2-3): GAGVSQSPSNKVTEKGKDVELRCDPISGHTALYWYRQSLGQGLEFLIYFQGNSAPDKSGLPSDRFSAERTGGSVSTLTIQRTQQEDSAVYLCASSFSRGGTDTQYFGPGTRLTVL.

V usage is TRBV7-2 and J usage is TRBJ2-1, with 7 bases that match TRBD1. CDR1 and CDR2 from the germline V gene are SGHTA and FQGNSA. The CDR3 is 17 residues long. J lost 0 bases, V lost 0 bases, and 5 bases had no gene match. The CDR3 region is CASSLASGGSSYNEQFF. CDR3 bases: TGTGCCAGCAGCTTAGCTTCAGGGGGAAGCTCCTACAATGAGCAGTTCTTC.

The sample holds a few counts of this clonotype. CDR3 in amino acids: CASSSSFQGAYEQYF. The CDR3 DNA is TGTGCCAGCAGTTCCTCTTTCCAGGGGGCCTACGAGCAGTACTTC. The V call is TRBV11-2, the J call TRBJ2-5; 7 nucleotides line up with TRBD1. The tail of the sequence fits TRBJ2-7 better, so the J call may be wrong. The CDR3 has 15 amino acids. Germline CDR1 and CDR2: SGHAT and FQNNGV.

The chain has TRBV10-2 and TRBJ2-7; 7 bases agree with TRBD1. With the DNA end fitting TRBJ2-5 better, the J assignment may be wrong. In germline, CDR1 is WSHSY, CDR2 SAAADI. CDR3 size: 13 residues. CDR3 loop: CASRHQGEETQYF. CDR3 nucleotides: TGCGCCAGCAGGCACCAGGGGGAAGAGACCCAGTACTTC.

The V call is TRBV25-1, the J call TRBJ1-6; maybe TRBD1 (5 bases). V was clipped by 5 bases and J by 4 bases, with 12 bases between them. The CDR3 covers 15 residues. The germline CDR1 and CDR2 sequences are MGHDK and SYGVNS. CDR3 sequence (DNA): TGTGCCAGCAGTCGAGGGGACCCTTATAATTCACCCCTCCACTTT. Translation gives CASSRGDPYNSPLHF. Full variable domain (rest looked up from reference TRBV25-1 and TRBJ1-6): EADIYQTPRYLVIGTGKKITLECSQTMGHDKMYWYQQDPGMELHLIHYSYGVNSTEKGDLSSESTVSRIRTEHFPLTLESARPSHTSQYLCASSRGDPYNSPLHFGNGTRLTVT.

This clonotype was counted ten times or more. V usage is TRBV12-3 or TRBV12-4 and J usage is TRBJ1-2; 8 nucleotides line up with TRBD1. The J segment lost 4 bases and the V segment lost 10 bases, leaving 11 bases of the junction unmatched. The CDR3 has 14 residues. CDR3 protein: CATYRTGSFYGYTF. The CDR3 DNA reads TGTGCCACGTATAGGACAGGGAGTTTCTATGGCTACACCTTC.

The chain carries TRBV5-5 and TRBJ2-5; D is unresolved. This CDR3 has 15 amino acids. Germline CDR1 and CDR2: SGHKS and YYEKEE (reference sequence). Trimming cost V 0 bases and J 0 bases, with 9 bases left between them. DNA for the CDR3: TGTGCCAGCAGCTTGGGGACGGTCGACCAAGAGACCCAGTACTTC. Its translation: CASSLGTVDQETQYF.

The chain is built from TRBV12-3 or TRBV12-4 and TRBJ2-3, with D hard to call. Trimming cost V 3 bases and J 6 bases, with 10 bases left between them. CDR3 size: 13 residues. As DNA, the CDR3 is TGTGCCAGCAGTTTCTTCGGTGGGGATACGCAGTATTTT. Translated: CASSFFGGDTQYF.

The rearrangement uses TRBV6-2 or TRBV6-3 and TRBJ1-6; 9 bases line up with TRBD1. Germline V gene data show CDR1 as MNHEY and CDR2 as SVGEGT. V lost 6 bases, J lost 13 bases, and 13 bases stayed unmatched. This CDR3 is built from 15 residues. CDR3 sequence (DNA): TGTGCCAGCAGACTCCGGGACAGGGATATCGGTCCCCTCCACTTT. The encoded protein is CASRLRDRDIGPLHF.

Note on this clonotype: Germline is not matched at one junction end, which may reflect a read error. The CDR3 DNA follows: TGTGCCAGCAGCCAGGGACTAGCGGACTACGAGCGGTACTTC. The encoded protein is CASSQGLADYERYF. The gene calls are TRBV11-2 and TRBJ2-7; 11 bases line up with TRBD2. CDR3 length equals 14 residues. Germline CDR1 SGHAT, CDR2 FQNNGV.

The DNA of the CDR3 is TGTGCCAGCAGTCCACGGACAGGGCTGAACACCGGGGAGCTGTTTTTT. Protein product: CASSPRTGLNTGELFF. The chain is built from TRBV27 and TRBJ2-2; TRBD1 aligns across 8 bases. The CDR3 extends over 16 amino acids. CDR1 and CDR2 (germline): MNHEY, SMNVEV (reference sequence). With 5 bases clipped from V and 1 base from J, the junction kept 6 bases outside the gene matches.

The chain uses TRBV4-3 and TRBJ2-3; tentatively, D is TRBD1 (6 bases). The germline V and J ends were trimmed by 5 bases and 3 bases, with 15 bases remaining between them. The germline V gene encodes CDR1 LGHNA and CDR2 YSLEER. The CDR3 sequence is 15 residues long. DNA of the CDR3: TGCGCCAGCAGCTCCCGGACAGCTGGGACAGATACGCAGTATTTT. It specifies CASSSRTAGTDTQYF.

The chain carries TRBV12-3 or TRBV12-4 and TRBJ2-1; D might be TRBD2 (5 bases). The CDR3 contains 15 residues. Between the trimmed V and J ends, which lost 6 bases and 3 bases, there was a span of 15 bases. The CDR3 sequence: CASRLHEGLYNEQFF. The CDR3 bases are TGTGCCAGCAGGTTGCACGAGGGCCTCTACAATGAGCAGTTCTTC.

This clonotype turned up a few times. The chain links TRBV29-1 to TRBJ2-5; 11 bases are shared with TRBD1. This CDR3 has 13 amino acids. The J segment lost 4 bases and the V segment lost 7 bases, leaving 5 bases of the junction unmatched. CDR1 SQVTM and CDR2 ANQGSEA come from the germline V gene. CDR3 DNA: TGCAGCGCGGACAGGGGGCGGCGAGAGACCCAGTACTTC. It yields the protein CSADRGRRETQYF.

This chain links TRBV2 with TRBJ1-5; D unclear. Germline V CDR1 and CDR2: SNHLY, FYNNEI. The ends were cut back, 2 bases at V and 3 bases at J, with 8 bases in the middle. This CDR3 is built from 14 residues. The CDR3 DNA sequence: TGTGCCAGCAGTGAACAGGCCCCCAATCAGCCCCAGCATTTT. This gives the protein CASSEQAPNQPQHF.

In nucleotides, the CDR3 is TGTGCCAGCGGCCCTCTTGGCGTTCTCTACGAGCAGTACTTC. Amino acid sequence: CASGPLGVLYEQYF. V usage is TRBV14 and J usage is TRBJ2-5; D uncertain. The J call is in doubt because the DNA end fits TRBJ2-7 better. Germline assignment: CDR1 SGHDN and CDR2 FVKESK. This CDR3 is built from 14 residues.

The V gene is TRBV29-1, the J gene TRBJ2-2; D gene ambiguous. CDR1 and CDR2 from the germline V gene are SQVTM and ANQGSEA. The CDR3 has 14 amino acids. Between the trimmed V and J ends, which lost 0 bases and 1 base, there was a span of 6 bases. CDR3 protein: CSVEDQRNTGELFF. The CDR3 DNA is TGCAGCGTTGAAGATCAGAGGAACACCGGGGAGCTGTTTTTT.